Below, one TCR beta chain is given with its context. Antigen: not known. The data belong to a study of T-cell reconstitution after alpha-beta-depleted transplantation in children. The CDR3 contains 18 residues. From germline, CDR1 is MNHEY and CDR2 SMNVEV (reference sequence). V lost 2 bases to trimming and J lost 3 bases; unmatched junction nucleotides: 13. Unique molecular identifiers were used in preparing the TCRbeta library. TCRdb re-called the PCR reads with MiXCR, one entry per CDR3 protein. The data show 500,000 or so distinct CDR3 sequences, over 10% seen once. The study, taken as a whole, reports: A year post-transplant, T-cell counts and diversity derived mostly from newly produced T cells.

V usage is TRBV27 and J usage is TRBJ2-1, with 7 bases identical to TRBD2. The source material was PBMCs, mostly from graft donor cells, sampled 180 days after TCRalphabeta/CD19-depleted stem cell transplant. The sequence came from a female patient aged 2-9 years who had a stem cell transplant for aplastic anemia, so the T cells may come from the graft donor. The CDR3 DNA is TGTGCCAGCAGTTTACCTAGCACCGGAGCGGGAAGCTACAATGAGCAGTTCTTC. Translated, it gives CASSLPSTGAGSYNEQFF.